Listed here is a single T cell receptor beta chain. Antigen: not known. Using immunoSEQ multiplex PCR, the repertoire was profiled, and TCRdb retains in-frame clones only, with some absent. This table holds some 63,000 clones, approximately 92% found once. The data stem from a study of T cell responses to AZD1222 COVID-19 vaccine. Per the germline V gene, CDR1 is SGHNT and CDR2 is YYREEE (reference sequence). The CDR3 length is 12 residues. The ends were cut back, 4 bases at V and 2 bases at J, with 5 bases in the middle. Study results and caveats: As reported, nearly half of all spike-specific TCRs target variant regions that are unmutated.

Specimen: peripheral blood, collected 28 days after the second AZD1222 dose. This sequence was found in an adult who received the AZD1222 COVID-19 vaccine. The chain recombines TRBV5-4 with TRBJ2-3, with D tentatively TRBD2 (5 bases). The CDR3 DNA is TGTGCCAGCAGCCGGGACACAGATACGCAGTATTTT. This sequence encodes CASSRDTDTQYF.